These 6 T cell receptor beta chains were all obtained from the same sample, sequenced in a study of tumor-infiltrating lymphocytes in localized non-small cell lung cancer. Method: immunoSEQ multiplex PCR; TCRdb's copy keeps in-frame clones and lacks some. The profile covers 12,000 or so clones, with around 84% appearing a single time and 6% to 9% taken by the ten largest. The sample consisted of lung tumor tissue. All receptors derive from a human donor with non-small cell lung cancer.

The chain carries TRBV28 and TRBJ2-5, with 7 bases lining up with TRBD1. The end of the DNA is better explained by TRBJ2-7, so the J call may be wrong. Germline loops: CDR1 MDHEN, CDR2 SYDVKM. The CDR3 has 14 amino acids. The CDR3 DNA sequence: TGTGCCAGCAATCTACAGGGGAGAATGGGCGAGCAGTACTTC. As protein: CASNLQGRMGEQYF.

This clone has just one count. The V and J genes are TRBV15 and TRBJ2-1; a possible D gene is TRBD1 (6 bases). CDR1 is LNHNV, CDR2 YYDKDF, per germline (reference sequence). The germline V and J ends were trimmed by 3 bases and 5 bases, with 20 bases remaining between them. CDR3 length: 17 residues. CDR3 nucleotides: TGTGCCACCAGCAGCCGACTGGGTCGGGACATAGACAATGAGCAGTTCTTC. It specifies CATSSRLGRDIDNEQFF.

The V gene is TRBV9, the J gene TRBJ2-3; TRBD1 or TRBD2 may be the D gene (5 bases each). Trimming shortened V by 0 bases and J by 8 bases, and 13 bases separated the two germline ends. The CDR3 sequence is 14 residues long. Germline values: CDR1 SGDLS, CDR2 YYNGEE. CDR3 in DNA: TGTGCCAGCAGCGTAGGGCTAGGGACCACTACGCAGTATTTT. Translated, it gives CASSVGLGTTTQYF.

This clone is labeled as large (0.1 to 1%). The CDR3 DNA reads as TGCGCCAGCAGCCAAGATGCGCGGCGCAGGAACACTGAAGCTTTCTTT. Amino acids: CASSQDARRRNTEAFF. The chain combines TRBV4-3 with TRBJ1-1; D unclear. CDR3 length equals 16 residues. Trimming removed 0 bases at V and 1 base at J, with 12 bases between. Germline CDR1 is LGHNA and CDR2 is YSLEER.

This clone was counted between two and nine times. The rearrangement links TRBV5-6 to TRBJ1-3; D remains ambiguous. Per the germline V gene, CDR1 is SGHDT and CDR2 is YYEEEE. The V gene lost 4 bases and the J gene lost 0 bases, with 5 bases spanning the gap. This CDR3 comprises 13 residues. As DNA, the CDR3 is TGTGCCAGCAGCACCGGCTCTGGAAACACCATATATTTT. This encodes CASSTGSGNTIYF.

The chain joins TRBV16 to TRBJ1-1, with D perhaps matching TRBD1 (6 bases). Germline CDR1 and CDR2: KGHSY and FQNENV. The CDR3 loop spans 14 amino acids. Trimming took 4 bases from V and 3 from J, leaving 12 bases between them. The CDR3 DNA is TGTGCCAGCAGCCTGGACAGATCCTACACTGAAGCTTTCTTT. Its protein product is CASSLDRSYTEAFF.